This is a list of T cell receptor beta chains from one sample in a study of blood T cell repertoires in COVID-19. Generated by immunoSEQ multiplex PCR, the TCRdb table keeps only in-frame clones and is missing some. This table holds around 230,000 clones, approximately 90% found once. Material for sequencing was PBMCs or T cells enriched from blood (not recorded which). Receptors were obtained from a woman aged 40 to 49 with acute COVID-19. Each CDR3 is given with its conserved first and last residue. D genes are given only for firm matches. Clone size is not always given. Where it is, it says once, few, many or a class for expanded clones.

-	TRBJ2-5	-	TRBV18	TGTGCCAGCTCCCCGGGTCTTCAAGAGACCCAGTACTTC	CASSPGLQETQYF
-	TRBJ1-2	-	TRBV25-1	TGTGCCAGCAGTGAAATGGGCCCAGCTAACTATGGCTACACCTTC	CASSEMGPANYGYTF
-	TRBJ1-2	-	TRBV18	TGTGCCAGCTCACAAAGCACCCCGGGTGGCTACACCTTC	CASSQSTPGGYTF
-	TRBJ1-1	-	TRBV25-1	TGTGCCAGCACCGCAGGGTACGCTGAAGCTTTCTTT	CASTAGYAEAFF
TRBD1	TRBJ2-3	-	TRBV19	TGTGCCAGTAGTACGGACAGGTCGAATACGCAGTATTTT	CASSTDRSNTQYF
TRBD1	TRBJ1-5	-	TRBV28	TGTGCCAGCAGTACGATGTCCGGGACAGGGGGCAAGCACTATAGCAATCAGCCCCAGCATTTT	CASSTMSGTGGKHYSNQPQHF
-	TRBJ1-1	-	TRBV5-1	TGCGCCAGCAGCTTGGTCCAGGGTAGTTTATACACTGAAGCTTTCTTT	CASSLVQGSLYTEAFF
-	TRBJ2-7	-	TRBV6-5	TGTGCCAGCTGGTTACCGGTTTTTGGCGAGCAGTACTTC	CASWLPVFGEQYF
-	TRBJ1-3	-	TRBV14	TGTGCCAGCAGCCCACGTATAATCAGAGGAAACACCATATATTTT	CASSPRIIRGNTIYF
-	TRBJ1-5	-	TRBV7-2	TGTGCCAGCAGCTTATCCATGAGGGGGAAAGATCAGCCCCAGCATTTT	CASSLSMRGKDQPQHF
TRBD2	TRBJ2-5	-	TRBV11-2	TGTGCCAGCGCTTCGGGACTAAAAGAGACCCAGTACTTC	CASASGLKETQYF
-	TRBJ1-2	-	TRBV13	TGTGCCAGCAGCTTAGGGCAGGGAGGCGGCTACACCTTC	CASSLGQGGGYTF
-	TRBJ2-5	-	TRBV20-1	TGCAGTGCTAGTAGACACTCCCCCGAGACCCAGTACTTC	CSASRHSPETQYF
-	TRBJ1-6	once	TRBV3-1/TRBV3-2	TGTGCCAGCAGCCAAGTTCAAGGGGAAACCTATAATTCACCCCTCCACTTT	CASSQVQGETYNSPLHF
-	TRBJ1-5	once	TRBV6-1	TGTGCCAGCAGTGAAGCAGGGGGAGACAATCAGCCCCAGCATTTT	CASSEAGGDNQPQHF
-	TRBJ1-2	few	TRBV5-5	TGTGCCAGCAGCTTGGAGGGGACAACTAACTATGGCTACACCTTC	CASSLEGTTNYGYTF
-	TRBJ2-3	-	TRBV7-9	TGTGCCAGCAGCTTTACCGGGAGCACAGATACGCAGTATTTT	CASSFTGSTDTQYF
TRBD2	TRBJ2-7	-	TRBV15	TGTGCCACCAGCAGAGATCTCGGGAGGGGGGGCTCCTACGAGCAGTACTTC	CATSRDLGRGGSYEQYF
-	TRBJ1-1	-	TRBV12-5	TGTGCTAGTGGTTTGGTACGGGGAACGTGGGACACTGAAGCTTTCTTT	CASGLVRGTWDTEAFF
-	TRBJ1-2	once	TRBV5-6	TGTGCCAGCAGCTTTTGGGGCACGGATGGCTACACCTTC	CASSFWGTDGYTF
TRBD1	TRBJ2-7	-	TRBV4-3	TGCGCCAGCAGCCGGACAGGCTCCTACGAGCAGTACTTC	CASSRTGSYEQYF
-	TRBJ1-2	-	TRBV19	TGTGCCAGTAGCACGTTGCCAGGGGCTGGCTACACCTTC	CASSTLPGAGYTF
-	TRBJ1-5	-	TRBV7-2	TGTGCCAGCAGCTTAAACACAGGGAATCAGCCCCAGCATTTT	CASSLNTGNQPQHF
TRBD2	TRBJ2-1	-	TRBV7-8	TGTGCCAGCAGCGGGAGGGACGGATACAATGAGCAGTTCTTC	CASSGRDGYNEQFF
-	TRBJ2-7	-	TRBV6-1	TGTGCCAGCAGCGAAGAGCGGCCAAGGCTGGAGCAGTACTTC	CASSEERPRLEQYF
TRBD1	TRBJ1-1	once	TRBV5-6	TGTGCCAGCAGCTTGCTGAGACAGGGGTTGGGTCATGAAGCTTTCTTT	CASSLLRQGLGHEAFF
-	TRBJ2-1	-	TRBV6-5	TGTGCCAGCAGTTACTCGACAGGTCACTCCTACAATGAGCAGTTCTTC	CASSYSTGHSYNEQFF
TRBD1	TRBJ1-4	-	TRBV30	TGTGCCTGGGGCCACGACAGGGCGGCTAATGAAAAACTGTTTTTT	CAWGHDRAANEKLFF
TRBD2	TRBJ2-1	-	TRBV5-1	TGCGCCAGCAGCTGGGGGCTCCTAGCGGGAGCCTACAATGAGCAGTTCTTC	CASSWGLLAGAYNEQFF
-	TRBJ2-1	-	TRBV12-3/TRBV12-4	TGTGCCAGCACCGCCAACCGGGGTAATGAGCAGTTCTTC	CASTANRGNEQFF
TRBD2	TRBJ2-5	-	TRBV7-9	TGTGCCAGCGCCCCGGGGCTAGCGGACCAAGAGACCCAGTACTTC	CASAPGLADQETQYF
-	TRBJ2-5	medium-sized	TRBV5-5	TGTGCCAGCAGGACTCCCTTAGAGGAGACCCAGTACTTC	CASRTPLEETQYF
TRBD1	TRBJ2-7	-	TRBV14	TGTGCCAGCAGCCAGACTTCCCACCCGGGACAGGGGCACCTCCTTGAGCAGTACTTC	CASSQTSHPGQGHLLEQYF
TRBD1	TRBJ2-5	-	TRBV6-2/TRBV6-3	TGTGCCAGCAGTTACTCTCGGACAGGGGTCACCCAGTACTTC	CASSYSRTGVTQYF
TRBD1	TRBJ2-1	-	TRBV19	TGTGCCAGTAGTATAACCCGGGGGACAGGGACCTACAATGAGCAGTTCTTC	CASSITRGTGTYNEQFF
TRBD1	TRBJ1-1	-	TRBV18	TGTGCCAGCTCCCCAGACAGGGGGGGAACTGAAGCTTTCTTT	CASSPDRGGTEAFF
-	TRBJ1-2	-	TRBV7-2	TGTGCCAGCAGCTTTTTAGGTTCGGGGTCCAGCTATGGCTACACCTTC	CASSFLGSGSSYGYTF
-	TRBJ1-1	-	TRBV6-5	TGTGCCAGCAGCCTGTGGGGGGAGTCTGGGGCTTTCTTT	CASSLWGESGAFF